Below, 18 T cell receptor beta chains from the same sample are listed, as sequenced in a study of T cells in Graves' hyperthyroidism and ophthalmopathy. The investigators amplified TCR beta CDR3 regions from RNA transcripts. HTBI primers were the set used in a first-round RT-PCR of the TCR CDR3. MiXCR was run by TCRdb on the multiplex PCR reads, yielding one entry per CDR3 protein. The sample holds a few hundred thousand distinct CDR3 sequences, around 14% seen once. The sequencing sample was made of blood. The source of these receptors is a woman in her thirties with Graves' hyperthyroidism.

This clonotype was found a few times. This chain connects TRBV19 to TRBJ1-1, with TRBD1 matching over 10 bases. CDR3 length: 15 residues. CDR1 is LNHDA and CDR2 is SQIVND in the germline V gene (reference sequence). Unmatched junction bases numbered 10, after V lost 8 bases and J lost 4 bases. The CDR3 sequence is CASCRDRGLVTEAFF. The CDR3 coding sequence is TGTGCCAGTTGCCGGGACAGGGGTCTCGTCACTGAAGCTTTCTTT.

In this sample, this clonotype turned up a few times. The J gene is TRBJ2-3, the V gene TRBV7-9; TRBD2 matches 15 bases. Germline V gene lookup returns CDR1 SEHNR and CDR2 FQNEAQ (reference sequence). The length of the CDR3 is 19 residues. The trim removed 6 bases at V and 1 base at J, leaving 11 bases unmatched. The CDR3 spells CASSRPGTSGRWGTDTQYF. The CDR3 DNA reads TGTGCCAGCAGTCGGCCAGGGACTAGCGGGAGGTGGGGCACAGATACGCAGTATTTT.

Ten or more counts support this clonotype. The chain links TRBV7-2 to TRBJ2-7; a weak D match, TRBD2 (5 bases). Trimming cost V 7 bases and J 0 bases, with 22 bases left between them. The CDR3 totals 17 residues. Germline V CDR1 and CDR2: SGHTA, FQGNSA. CDR3 sequence reads: CASTRPYPSQNSYEQYF. The DNA for the CDR3 is TGTGCCAGCACCCGCCCCTATCCTAGCCAAAACTCCTACGAGCAGTACTTC.

This clonotype was counted many times. The V and J genes are TRBV20-1 and TRBJ2-7; 14 positions agree with TRBD2. The CDR3 consists of 13 residues. The V segment lost 6 bases and the J segment 6 bases; nucleotides outside the gene matches: 4. Germline V gene lookup returns CDR1 DFQATT and CDR2 SNEGSKA (reference sequence). The CDR3 nucleotides are TGCAGTGCCCTCGGACTAGCGGGAGGCGAGCAGTACTTC. Its translation: CSALGLAGGEQYF.

The sample holds many counts of this clonotype. CDR3 protein: CASSFVTSANNEQFF. In DNA, the CDR3 is TGTGCCAGCAGTTTTGTGACTAGCGCTAACAATGAGCAGTTCTTC. The chain employs TRBV12-3 or TRBV12-4 and TRBJ2-1; 8 nucleotides match TRBD2. The CDR3 sequence is 15 residues long. V was clipped by 3 bases and J by 5 bases; unmatched bases: 6.

This clonotype was counted many times. The gene calls are TRBV28 and TRBJ1-1, with D possibly being TRBD1 (5 bases). The CDR3 consists of 12 residues. Trimming left V 10 bases short and J 0 bases short, with 9 bases between. In germline, CDR1 is MDHEN, CDR2 SYDVKM. For the CDR3, the DNA is TGTGCCACCTCGACAGTGAACACTGAAGCTTTCTTT. This codes for CATSTVNTEAFF.

This clonotype was picked up many times. The V and J genes are TRBV7-2 and TRBJ2-7, with D perhaps matching TRBD1 or TRBD2 (5 bases each). V was pared by 1 base and J by 5 bases, with 15 bases between. The germline gives CDR1 SGHTA, CDR2 FQGNSA. The CDR3 sequence is 15 residues long. DNA of the CDR3: TGTGCCAGCAGCTTAGATCGGGGACCCGCCAACGAGCAGTACTTC. Protein: CASSLDRGPANEQYF.

The V and J genes are TRBV7-2 and TRBJ2-3; TRBD1 agrees at 7 bases. CDR3 size: 15 residues. With V trimmed by 5 bases and J by 14 bases, 19 bases remained unmatched. CDR1 and CDR2 from the germline V gene are SGHTA and FQGNSA. In DNA form, the CDR3 reads TGTGCCAGCAGCACCGGACAGGCTAGCACAGATACTCGGTATTTT. Encoded protein: CASSTGQASTDTRYF.

This clonotype has only a few counts. CDR3 in DNA: TGTGCCAGTCGTACTACCGGGACAGACAATGAGCAGTTCTTC. Protein sequence: CASRTTGTDNEQFF. The V call is TRBV19, the J call TRBJ2-1; 7 positions agree with TRBD1. There are 14 residues in the CDR3. With V trimmed by 8 bases and J by 5 bases, 9 bases remained unmatched. Germline V CDR1 and CDR2: LNHDA, SQIVND (reference sequence).

This clonotype showed up many times. The chain joins TRBV30 to TRBJ1-3; D is perhaps TRBD1 (6 bases). Trimming left V 7 bases short and J 2 bases short, with 9 bases between. From germline, CDR1 is GTSNPN and CDR2 SVGIG (reference sequence). This CDR3 region has 12 residues. This CDR3 reads CASGTPGNTIYF. As DNA, the CDR3 is TGTGCCTCAGGGACACCTGGAAACACCATATATTTT.

The V call is TRBV20-1, the J call TRBJ2-5; D tentatively reads TRBD1 or TRBD2 (5 bases each). V was pared by 6 bases and J by 2 bases, with 19 bases between. Per germline, CDR1 DFQATT and CDR2 SNEGSKA (reference sequence). CDR3 length equals 15 residues. CDR3 sequence: CSAQGGLEVQETQYF. The DNA for the CDR3 is TGCAGTGCCCAGGGCGGACTCGAGGTGCAAGAGACCCAGTACTTC.

This clonotype showed up just once. This chain links TRBV5-1 with TRBJ2-6; D gene ambiguous. The CDR3 spans 16 residues. V shed 0 bases and J shed 3 bases, with 10 bases lying between them. Germline V CDR1 and CDR2: SGHRS, YFSETQ. In DNA form, the CDR3 reads TGCGCCAGCAGCTTGGTAGGGTCGGGTGGGGCCAACGTCCTGACTTTC. Translating it yields CASSLVGSGGANVLTF.

The chain is built from TRBV28 and TRBJ1-4, with TRBD1 matching 9 bases. CDR3 size: 16 residues. Germline V CDR1 and CDR2: MDHEN, SYDVKM. J lost 0 bases, V lost 6 bases, and 5 bases had no gene match. CDR3 sequence: CASSSGTGTTNEKLFF. The CDR3 nucleotides are TGTGCCAGCAGCTCCGGGACAGGGACAACTAATGAAAAACTGTTTTTT.

J is TRBJ2-1 and V is TRBV24-1; 7 bases match TRBD2. V trimming: 7 bases; J trimming: 6 bases; junction bases outside the gene matches: 8. Germline V CDR1 and CDR2: KGHDR, SFDVKD. The CDR3 runs to 14 residues. Written as DNA, the CDR3 is TGTGCCACCAGCACCGGGACTACCTCCAATGAGCAGTTCTTC. Translated, it gives CATSTGTTSNEQFF.

This clonotype was seen many times. This rearrangement joins TRBV2 to TRBJ1-4; 8 nucleotides line up with TRBD1. CDR1 and CDR2 (germline): SNHLY, FYNNEI. This CDR3 comprises 14 residues. V was clipped by 6 bases and J by 6 bases; unmatched bases: 6. The CDR3 coding sequence is TGTGCCAGCAGCCAGGGGGCGGTGGATGAAAAACTGTTTTTT. Translating it yields CASSQGAVDEKLFF. Combining the CDR3 with reference TRBV2 and TRBJ1-4 gives the whole variable domain EPEVTQTPSHQVTQMGQEVILRCVPISNHLYFYWYRQILGQKVEFLVSFYNNEISEKSEIFDDQFSVERPDGSNFTLKIRSTKLEDSAMYFCASSQGAVDEKLFFGSGTQLSVL.

This clonotype was observed at least ten times. V is TRBV20-1 and J is TRBJ2-1; 8 bases are shared with TRBD2. CDR3 size: 13 residues. The V and J ends lost 4 bases and 7 bases, in that order; junction bases with no gene match: 6. The germline V gene encodes CDR1 DFQATT and CDR2 SNEGSKA (reference sequence). The CDR3 region has the DNA TGCAGTGCTATTCCGGGACTAGGGAATGAGCAGTTCTTC. Protein sequence: CSAIPGLGNEQFF.

The rearrangement uses TRBV6-6 and TRBJ2-1; 9 nucleotides line up with TRBD2. Trimming cost V 2 bases and J 9 bases; bases outside gene matches: 8. Germline loops: CDR1 MNHNY, CDR2 SVGAGI (reference sequence). The CDR3 has 15 residues. CDR3 DNA: TGTGCCAGCAGTTACCGTGTCGCGGGAGGGGGTGAGCAGTTCTTC. Its protein product is CASSYRVAGGGEQFF.

The V call is TRBV12-5, the J call TRBJ1-1, with TRBD1 as a possible D gene (5 bases). Germline V gene sequence: CDR1 LGHNT, CDR2 FRNRAP. The CDR3 consists of 17 residues. The V and J ends lost 3 bases and 4 bases respectively, with 21 bases between them. The CDR3 DNA reads TGTGCTAGTGGTTTTTCCTACGGGGGACGGGGGGGCACTGAAGCTTTCTTT. Amino acids: CASGFSYGGRGGTEAFF.